This T cell receptor beta chain was identified in a study of vaccination effects on CD4 cells after COVID-19. Study-wide background: Participants got two doses of BNT162b2 or mRNA-1273 vaccine. Study-wide results and caveats: Among infection- and vaccine-induced clones, marked clonal contraction occurred late after vaccination.

With respect to this clone: What it binds is not known.

Assay: immunoSEQ multiplex PCR; the TCRdb copy retains only in-frame clones and omits some. The sample contains some 36,000 clones, approximately 71% of which appear only once. The CDR3 has 12 residues. V was shortened by 9 bases and J by 5 bases, with 10 bases between the two germline ends. Germline lookup yields CDR1 KGHDR and CDR2 SFDVKD. Subsequent to 10 days of culture, CD4+ T cells were isolated. Testing of the vaccine recipients showed negative nucleocapsid antibodies and no prior SARS-CoV-2 infection. The receptor's source is a human donor who received a COVID-19 vaccine. This material consisted of CD4+ T cells from PBMCs cultured without peptide, taken before COVID-19 vaccination. V is TRBV24-1 and J is TRBJ2-4; D might be TRBD1 (5 bases). The DNA for the CDR3 is TGTGCCACCCAGGACACCGAAAACATTCAGTACTTC. Translation: CATQDTENIQYF.